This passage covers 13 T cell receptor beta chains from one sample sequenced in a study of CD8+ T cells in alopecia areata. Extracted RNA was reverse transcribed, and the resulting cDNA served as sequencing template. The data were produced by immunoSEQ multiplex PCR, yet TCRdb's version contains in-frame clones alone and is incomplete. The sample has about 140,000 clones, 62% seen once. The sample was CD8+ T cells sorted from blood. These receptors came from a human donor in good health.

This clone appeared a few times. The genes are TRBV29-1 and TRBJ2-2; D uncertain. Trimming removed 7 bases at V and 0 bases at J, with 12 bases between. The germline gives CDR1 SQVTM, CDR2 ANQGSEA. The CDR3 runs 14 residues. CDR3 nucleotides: TGCAGCGGTACCGGGTCCACGAACACCGGGGAGCTGTTTTTT. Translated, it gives CSGTGSTNTGELFF.

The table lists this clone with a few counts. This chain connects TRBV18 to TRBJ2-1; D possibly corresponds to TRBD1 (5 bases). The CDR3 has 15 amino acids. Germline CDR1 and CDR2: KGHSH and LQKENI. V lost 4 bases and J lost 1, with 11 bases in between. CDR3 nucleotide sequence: TGTGCCAGCTCACGGTCCCAGGGTTCCTACAATGAGCAGTTCTTC. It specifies CASSRSQGSYNEQFF.

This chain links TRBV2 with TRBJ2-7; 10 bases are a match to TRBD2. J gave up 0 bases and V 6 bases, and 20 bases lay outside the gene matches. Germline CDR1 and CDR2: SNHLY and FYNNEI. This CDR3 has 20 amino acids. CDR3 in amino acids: CASRDIAGGSLRWSSYEQYF. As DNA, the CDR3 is TGTGCCAGCAGAGATATAGCGGGAGGTTCCCTCCGATGGAGCTCCTACGAGCAGTACTTC.

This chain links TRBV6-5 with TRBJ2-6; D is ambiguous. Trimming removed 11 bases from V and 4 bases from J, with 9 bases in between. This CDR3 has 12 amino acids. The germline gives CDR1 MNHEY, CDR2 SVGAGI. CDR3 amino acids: CAVAYGANVLTF. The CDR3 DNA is TGTGCCGTTGCCTACGGGGCCAACGTCCTGACTTTC.

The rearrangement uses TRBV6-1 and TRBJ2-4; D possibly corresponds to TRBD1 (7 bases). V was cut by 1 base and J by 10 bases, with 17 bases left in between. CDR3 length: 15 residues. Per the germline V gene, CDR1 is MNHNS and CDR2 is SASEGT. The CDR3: CASSEGRDSYGIQYF. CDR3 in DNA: TGTGCCAGCAGTGAAGGGAGGGACAGCTACGGGATTCAGTACTTC.

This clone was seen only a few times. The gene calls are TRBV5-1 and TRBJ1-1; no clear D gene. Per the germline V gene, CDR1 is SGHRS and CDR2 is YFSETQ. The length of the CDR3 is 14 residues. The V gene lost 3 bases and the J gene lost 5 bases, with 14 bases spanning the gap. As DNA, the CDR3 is TGCGCCAGCAGCTACGAGACAAGGAGTACTGAAGCTTTCTTT. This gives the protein CASSYETRSTEAFF.

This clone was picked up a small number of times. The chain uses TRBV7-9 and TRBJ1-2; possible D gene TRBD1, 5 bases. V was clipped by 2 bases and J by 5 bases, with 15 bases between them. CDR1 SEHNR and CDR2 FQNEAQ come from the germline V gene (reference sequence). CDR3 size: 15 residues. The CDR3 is CASSLLTTGAYGYTF. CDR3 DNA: TGTGCCAGCAGCTTATTGACCACCGGGGCTTATGGCTACACCTTC.

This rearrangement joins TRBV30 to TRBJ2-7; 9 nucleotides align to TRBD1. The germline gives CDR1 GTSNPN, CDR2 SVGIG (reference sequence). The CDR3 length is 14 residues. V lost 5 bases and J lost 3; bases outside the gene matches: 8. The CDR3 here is CAWGGGTGFYEQYF. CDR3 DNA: TGTGCCTGGGGGGGAGGGACAGGGTTCTACGAGCAGTACTTC.

The CDR3 sequence: CASSFKGDRRNEKLFF. CDR3 DNA: TGTGCCAGCAGCTTCAAGGGGGACAGGCGTAATGAAAAACTGTTTTTT. This sequence joins TRBV9 and TRBJ1-4, with 8 bases that match TRBD1. Germline lookup yields CDR1 SGDLS and CDR2 YYNGEE. V was clipped by 4 bases and J by 4 bases; unmatched bases: 9. The CDR3 is 16 residues long.

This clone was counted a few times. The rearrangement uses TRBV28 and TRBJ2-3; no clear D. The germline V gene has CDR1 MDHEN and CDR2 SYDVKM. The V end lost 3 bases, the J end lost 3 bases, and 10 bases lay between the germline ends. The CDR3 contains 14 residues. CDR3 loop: CASSFLSGTDTQYF. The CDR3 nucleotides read TGTGCCAGCAGTTTCCTATCCGGTACAGATACGCAGTATTTT.

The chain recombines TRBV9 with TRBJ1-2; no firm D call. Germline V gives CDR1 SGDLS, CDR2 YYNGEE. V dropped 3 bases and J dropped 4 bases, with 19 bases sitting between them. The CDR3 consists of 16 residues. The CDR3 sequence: CASSGPHGEAGYGYTF. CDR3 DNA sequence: TGTGCCAGCAGCGGCCCTCATGGGGAGGCGGGCTATGGCTACACCTTC.

Here the CDR3 reads CATSTGNQPQHF. The CDR3 DNA reads TGTGCCACCTCGACAGGCAATCAGCCCCAGCATTTT. The chain recombines TRBV2 with TRBJ1-5, with D perhaps TRBD1 (5 bases). V lost 10 bases and J lost 2, with 9 bases in between. The CDR3 totals 12 residues. Germline V gives CDR1 SNHLY, CDR2 FYNNEI.

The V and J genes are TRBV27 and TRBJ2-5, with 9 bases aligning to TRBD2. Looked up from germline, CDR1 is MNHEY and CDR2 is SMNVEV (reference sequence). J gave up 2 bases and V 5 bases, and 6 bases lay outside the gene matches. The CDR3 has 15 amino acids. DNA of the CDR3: TGTGCCAGCAGTCCTGGGACTAGCAGACAAGAGACCCAGTACTTC. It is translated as CASSPGTSRQETQYF.